The entry below describes one T cell receptor beta chain. Its antigen remains unidentified. No base qualities exist here, and no much larger clone lies one base off it. The data are from a study of blood T cell repertoires in COVID-19 (dated by TCRdb to 2018 to 2020). A note on the overall study: Samples from collaborators originated in the United States, Italy and Spain and spanned both the acute and convalescent phases of COVID-19. Subjects who had been exposed to COVID-19, were actively infected with it, or had recovered from it provided the deeply sampled blood TCRbeta repertoires that made up the dataset. Sample metadata almost always included a de-identified subject ID, COVID-19 status, age in years and sex. The samples were drawn from two sources: the first 160 participants of the ongoing ImmuneRACE study, and 950 to 1,500 subjects contributed by 6 global collaborators. A freely available public database, intended as a resource for researchers studying the immune response to SARS-CoV-2, is where the repertoires were released. Where HLA class I and class II types were available, the types were taken from metadata supplied by the sample provider, not from assay-based typing. The prospective study material was composed of cDNA or gDNA derived from T cells, B-cell-depleted T cells, or PBMCs. Beyond this particular receptor, the publication reports: The quantity of clinical and demographic metadata differed by source and by participant and was supplied without curation.

The CDR3 starts with the cysteine, ends with the phenylalanine, and has 14 residues. Only the CDR3 DNA is retained, 42 bases long and in frame from the first base. The germline V gene sets CDR1 to SGHTA and CDR2 to FQGNSA. Trimming removed 4 bases from V and 7 bases from J; the gene matches leave 2 bases unexplained. Each collaborating institution followed its own protocols to collect whole blood in K2EDTA tubes. For TCRbeta analysis, collaborators shipped samples in one of three forms: frozen whole blood, isolated PBMCs, or DNA extracted from either of those sample types. TCRbeta CDR3 regions were amplified from genomic DNA using the immunoSEQ Assay, a bias-controlled multiplex PCR. The paper's data handling went like this. Nucleated cell counts per sample were estimated from amplification of reference gene primers within the assay. Sequence reads were collapsed and filtered to measure the absolute abundance of every unique TCRbeta CDR3 rearrangement. For each sample, productive Simpson clonality was calculated by taking the square root of Simpson's diversity index across productive rearrangements. The table comes from immuneACCESS by way of TCRdb, which keeps in-frame sequences with V and J called. Part of the clones is missing from these tables; in studies checked, under half for an unresolved V gene and the rest for unknown reasons. D and trimming were read from the DNA, whereas the V and J calls and clone size are those reported in that table. For this sample the table gives some 370,000 clones, of which 90% were detected only once. The ten largest clonotypes hold 6% to 7.5% of the sample.

This clonotype originated in a man younger than 35 with active or convalescent COVID-19. Specimen: peripheral blood. This receptor chain uses TRBV7-2 and TRBJ2-1, and 12 junction bases match TRBD1. The nucleotide sequence is TGTGCCAGCAGCTGGGACAGGGGGCCGAATGAGCAGTTCTTC. It encodes CASSWDRGPNEQFF.